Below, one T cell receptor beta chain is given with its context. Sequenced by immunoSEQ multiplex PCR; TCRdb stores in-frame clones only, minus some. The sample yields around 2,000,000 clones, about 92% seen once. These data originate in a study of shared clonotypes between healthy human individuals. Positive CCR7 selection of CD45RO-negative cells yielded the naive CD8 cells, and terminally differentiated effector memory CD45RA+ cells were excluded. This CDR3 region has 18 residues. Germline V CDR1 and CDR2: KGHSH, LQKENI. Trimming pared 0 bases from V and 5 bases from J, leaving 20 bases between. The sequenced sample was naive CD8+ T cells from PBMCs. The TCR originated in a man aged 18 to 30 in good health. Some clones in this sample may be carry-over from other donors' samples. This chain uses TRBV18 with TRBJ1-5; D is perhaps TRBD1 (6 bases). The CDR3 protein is CASSPPAGPQGGDQPQHF. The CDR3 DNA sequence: TGTGCCAGCTCACCACCGGCCGGACCACAGGGAGGGGATCAGCCCCAGCATTTT.